A single sample is the source of the 26 T cell receptor beta chains below, sequenced in a study of blood T cells in healthy people across ages. A second PCR of roughly 6 to 12 cycles used a sample-barcoded 5' primer and a J-beta primer mix. TCRdb reprocessed the 5' RACE reads via MiXCR and lists one record per CDR3 protein. Among about 1,500,000 distinct CDR3 sequences listed, 28% were seen once. The sequencing input was blood. The receptor source for this set is a woman aged 25 to 39 in good health.

The chain uses TRBV29-1 and TRBJ2-3; D is unclear. CDR1 is SQVTM, CDR2 ANQGSEA, per germline. Trimming stripped 4 bases from V and 2 bases from J, with 10 bases between. CDR3 size: 13 residues. The CDR3 sequence is CSVGLRNTDTQYF. CDR3 nucleotides: TGCAGCGTTGGGCTACGGAACACAGATACGCAGTATTTT.

There are a few counts of this clonotype. With a much larger clone just one base away, this may be a read error. The rearrangement uses TRBV10-3 and TRBJ1-6; TRBD1 aligns across 7 bases. CDR3 length: 15 amino acids. Germline loops: CDR1 ENHRY, CDR2 SYGVKD. V lost 3 bases and J lost 7; bases outside the gene matches: 6. CDR3 in DNA: TGTGCCATCAGTGAAGGCGAGGGGGCCAATTCACCCCTCCACTTT. This codes for CAISEGEGANSPLHF.

This rearrangement joins TRBV20-1 to TRBJ1-4, with TRBD1 as a possible D gene (6 bases). The CDR3 runs 13 residues. The germline gives CDR1 DFQATT, CDR2 SNEGSKA (reference sequence). Trimming removed 2 bases at V and 5 bases at J, with 9 bases between. As DNA, the CDR3 is TGCAGTGCTAGAAGGGGGTTAAATGAAAAACTGTTTTTT. Amino acids: CSARRGLNEKLFF.

This clonotype was counted many times. The CDR3 DNA is TGCAGCGTTGAAGTTCCGGGACAGGGAAACGAGCAGTACTTC. Translation: CSVEVPGQGNEQYF. The chain carries TRBV29-1 and TRBJ2-7, with TRBD1 matching 9 bases. CDR1 is SQVTM and CDR2 is ANQGSEA in the germline V gene. V gave up 1 base and J gave up 5 bases; unmatched junction bases: 6. The CDR3 has 14 amino acids.

Only a few counts were recorded for this clonotype. This chain joins TRBV14 and TRBJ2-4, with D possibly TRBD1 on 5 matching bases. The CDR3 covers 16 residues. The germline V gene has CDR1 SGHDN and CDR2 FVKESK. V was cut by 0 bases and J by 6 bases, with 15 bases left in between. The CDR3 loop is CASSQDLGPAGNIQYF. The DNA for the CDR3 is TGTGCCAGCAGCCAAGATCTGGGGCCTGCCGGAAACATTCAGTACTTC.

This clonotype was observed many times. This chain connects TRBV12-3 or TRBV12-4 to TRBJ2-3; 7 bases agree with TRBD1. CDR3 size: 13 residues. V lost 5 bases and J lost 5; bases outside the gene matches: 4. The CDR3 reads CASSLQGKDTQYF. DNA for the CDR3: TGTGCCAGCAGTCTACAGGGGAAAGATACGCAGTATTTT.

This clonotype was counted a few times. The chain is built from TRBV12-3 or TRBV12-4 and TRBJ2-5; D perhaps matches TRBD2 (7 bases). This CDR3 comprises 19 residues. V dropped 1 base and J dropped 1 base, with 22 bases sitting between them. The CDR3 reads CASSLGPVGGGTIQETQYF. For the CDR3, the DNA is TGTGCCAGCAGTTTAGGCCCCGTAGGGGGGGGAACCATCCAAGAGACCCAGTACTTC.

This clonotype was counted a few times. This may come from a read error, since a much larger clone is one base off. The V call is TRBV28, the J call TRBJ1-2; the match to TRBD1 covers 7 bases. The germline CDR1 and CDR2 sequences are MDHEN and SYDVKM. The trim removed 7 bases at V and 7 bases at J, leaving 9 bases unmatched. This CDR3 comprises 13 residues. The CDR3 DNA is TGTGCCAGCATTATCGACAGGGTACGTGGCTACACCTTC. This gives the protein CASIIDRVRGYTF.

The rearrangement links TRBV9 to TRBJ1-3, with D uncertain. Germline assignment: CDR1 SGDLS and CDR2 YYNGEE. Trimming stripped 4 bases from V and 1 base from J, with 9 bases between. The CDR3 is 14 residues long. The CDR3 loop reads CASSKTRSGNTIYF. Here the CDR3 DNA reads TGTGCCAGCAGCAAGACTCGATCTGGAAACACCATATATTTT.

This clonotype was observed a handful of times. The chain employs TRBV28 and TRBJ1-5; D is perhaps TRBD1 (5 bases). The CDR3 covers 14 residues. Looked up from germline, CDR1 is MDHEN and CDR2 is SYDVKM. The V gene lost 8 bases and the J gene lost 7 bases, with 18 bases spanning the gap. CDR3 DNA sequence: TGTGCCAGCGTGAATCAGGGTAAGGTACAGCCCCAGCATTTT. It specifies CASVNQGKVQPQHF.

This clonotype showed up just a few times. The chain uses TRBV21-1 and TRBJ2-1; the table gives TRBD1 as D, unverified against the DNA. TRBV21-1 is described as a pseudogene. The CDR3 runs 18 residues. As DNA, the CDR3 is TGTGCCAGCAGCAAAGAGGGGGGAAGGGGAGCCCTCTACAATGAGCAGTTCTTC. It encodes CASSKEGGRGALYNEQFF.

This clonotype was detected only a few times. V and J are TRBV20-1 and TRBJ1-1; D is unresolved. The CDR3 sequence is 14 residues long. Germline CDR1 reads DFQATT; CDR2 reads SNEGSKA (reference sequence). The V gene lost 5 bases and the J gene lost 6 bases, with 19 bases spanning the gap. The CDR3: CSASDRTDRAEAFF. For the CDR3, the DNA is TGCAGTGCTTCGGACCGGACCGATCGGGCTGAAGCTTTCTTT.

This clonotype was detected a few times. The chain joins TRBV12-3 or TRBV12-4 to TRBJ1-2; 7 bases are shared with TRBD1. The trim removed 6 bases at V and 8 bases at J, leaving 12 bases unmatched. The CDR3 is 14 amino acids. CDR3 in DNA: TGTGCCAGCAGCCGGACAGGAGAGGCTAGAGGCTACACCTTC. This encodes CASSRTGEARGYTF.

This clonotype was seen repeatedly, ten times or more. The CDR3 nucleotides are TGTGCCAGCAGCCCTTTCGCGGGGGGGCATGGTGAGCAGTTCTTC. It is translated as CASSPFAGGHGEQFF. V gene TRBV27 combines with J gene TRBJ2-1; the match to TRBD2 covers 9 bases. Trimming took 6 bases from V and 9 from J; bases not matched to a gene: 12. The length of the CDR3 is 15 residues. CDR1 is MNHEY and CDR2 is SMNVEV in the germline V gene (reference sequence).

This clonotype appeared many times. The CDR3 nucleotides are TGTGCCAGCAGCCCAACCGGGACAAATGAAAAACTGTTTTTT. Its protein is CASSPTGTNEKLFF. The gene calls are TRBV5-5 and TRBJ1-4, with D possibly TRBD1 on 6 matching bases. The length of the CDR3 is 14 residues. The germline V gene has CDR1 SGHKS and CDR2 YYEKEE (reference sequence). V lost 4 bases, J lost 5 bases, and 12 bases lay in between.

This clonotype has ten or more counts. The V call is TRBV7-9, the J call TRBJ1-2, with a possible D match to TRBD1 (5 bases). CDR3 length: 14 residues. CDR1 is SEHNR, CDR2 FQNEAQ, per germline (reference sequence). V gave up 4 bases and J gave up 8 bases, with 17 bases separating them. CDR3 DNA sequence: TGTGCCAGCAGCTCCCGAGACGCCAAGGGGGGCTACACCTTC. Protein sequence: CASSSRDAKGGYTF.

The chain recombines TRBV28 with TRBJ2-3; D may be TRBD2 (5 bases). The germline CDR1 and CDR2 sequences are MDHEN and SYDVKM. The CDR3 has 13 amino acids. V lost 0 bases to trimming and J lost 8 bases, with 9 bases between them. CDR3 loop: CASSLWGGGTQYF. The CDR3 DNA sequence: TGTGCCAGCAGTTTATGGGGCGGAGGTACGCAGTATTTT.

The table lists this clonotype with many counts. The chain employs TRBV7-9 and TRBJ2-6, with D hard to call. In germline, CDR1 is SEHNR, CDR2 FQNEAQ (reference sequence). CDR3 length: 15 residues. V lost 6 bases and J 0 bases, leaving 9 bases between the germline ends. The CDR3 bases are TGTGCCAGCAGTCCTGGGCACTCTGGGGCCAACGTCCTGACTTTC. Its translation: CASSPGHSGANVLTF.

The chain is built from TRBV28 and TRBJ1-6; D not resolved. The CDR3 runs to 15 residues. The V gene's germline CDR1 is MDHEN and CDR2 SYDVKM. The V end lost 6 bases, the J end lost 7 bases, and 16 bases lay between the germline ends. CDR3 DNA sequence: TGTGCCAGCAGCCTGGTGGCTCCTAGGAATTCACCCCTCCACTTT. Protein sequence: CASSLVAPRNSPLHF.

A note on this clonotype: A much larger clone is a single base away; this may be a read error. The rearrangement uses TRBV5-1 and TRBJ2-5; tentative D call: TRBD1 (5 bases). Trimming pared 7 bases from V and 5 bases from J, leaving 15 bases between. CDR1 and CDR2 from the germline V gene are SGHRS and YFSETQ. The CDR3 runs to 13 residues. The DNA of the CDR3 is TGCGCCAGCGGCCTGTGGGCAGGGGAGACCCAGTACTTC. Translating it yields CASGLWAGETQYF.

The chain has TRBV2 and TRBJ2-3; the D gene is possibly TRBD1 (5 bases). Germline CDR1 reads SNHLY; CDR2 reads FYNNEI. The CDR3 spans 15 residues. Trimming shortened V by 0 bases and J by 3 bases, and 10 bases separated the two germline ends. The CDR3: CASSEAPSGTDTQYF. The CDR3 DNA follows: TGTGCCAGCAGTGAAGCCCCTTCAGGGACAGATACGCAGTATTTT.

CDR3 residues: CASSLARTGPAVGNIQYF. The CDR3, as DNA: TGTGCCAGCAGCTTAGCGAGGACAGGGCCTGCAGTTGGAAACATTCAGTACTTC. J is TRBJ2-4 and V is TRBV7-9, with 8 positions matching TRBD1. This CDR3 has 18 residues. V lost 0 bases, J lost 6 bases, and 13 bases stayed unmatched. Germline CDR1 reads SEHNR; CDR2 reads FQNEAQ (reference sequence).

This clonotype appeared many times. The chain has TRBV12-3 or TRBV12-4 and TRBJ2-1; no definite D call. The CDR3 has 11 residues. Between the trimmed V and J ends, which lost 6 bases and 8 bases, there was a span of 8 bases. CDR3 in amino acids: CASSNNDEQFF. The CDR3 bases are TGTGCCAGCAGCAATAACGATGAGCAGTTCTTC.

This clonotype occurred a few times. The chain joins TRBV7-9 to TRBJ2-3; D is unresolved. The CDR3 loop spans 12 amino acids. Germline-derived CDR1 and CDR2 are SEHNR and FQNEAQ (reference sequence). The V and J ends lost 5 bases and 6 bases respectively, with 9 bases between them. DNA for the CDR3: TGTGCCAGCAGCGCAACCTGGGATACGCAGTATTTT. Translation: CASSATWDTQYF.

This clonotype was observed a handful of times. The gene calls are TRBV28 and TRBJ1-5; D is ambiguous. Trimming took 8 bases from V and 5 from J, leaving 10 bases between them. Looked up from germline, CDR1 is MDHEN and CDR2 is SYDVKM. The CDR3 loop spans 12 amino acids. The CDR3 bases are TGTGCCAGCGGTCTATTGGATCAGCCCCAGCATTTT. This encodes CASGLLDQPQHF. Together with reference TRBV28 and TRBJ1-5, the CDR3 gives the full variable domain: DVKVTQSSRYLVKRTGEKVFLECVQDMDHENMFWYRQDPGLGLRLIYFSYDVKMKEKGDIPEGYSVSREKKERFSLILESASTNQTSMYLCASGLLDQPQHFGDGTRLSIL.

The chain combines TRBV7-9 with TRBJ1-2, with 9 bases matching TRBD1. J lost 0 bases, V lost 5 bases, and 10 bases had no gene match. Per germline, CDR1 SEHNR and CDR2 FQNEAQ (reference sequence). The CDR3 runs to 17 residues. The CDR3 reads CASSPRTGAASNYGYTF. The CDR3 DNA reads TGTGCCAGCAGCCCAAGGACAGGGGCGGCTTCTAACTATGGCTACACCTTC.